The present entry profiles one T cell receptor (beta chain) with its context. It lacks a known antigen. Within one base of it there is no much larger clone, and no base qualities were kept. This specimen belongs to a study of lymphopenia after photon versus proton radiotherapy (dated by TCRdb to the late 2010s). Regarding the complete study: The immunological effects of photon versus proton radiation therapy were compared in patients with gastrointestinal tumors who developed high-grade lymphopenia. The cohort included 20 patients with gastrointestinal tumors who developed lymphopenia after receiving either photon or proton therapy. The goal of the study was to describe how the two radiation modalities differ in their effects on the immune system.

CDR1 and CDR2, looked up from the germline V gene, are MNHEY and SVGAGI. At the junction V is shortened by 5 bases and J by 8 bases; bases outside the gene matches: 4. From its cysteine to its phenylalanine, the CDR3 spans 12 amino acids. The read is trimmed to its CDR3 DNA, 36 bases read in frame from base 1. The study at large found these results: The survival association was assessed only in patients who died, and the authors presented better survival with proton therapy as a possibility rather than a demonstrated result. Across the cohort, an inverse correlation was found between a larger post-nadir drop in TCR diversity and overall survival time among patients who died. Proton-treated patients stayed relatively stable during treatment, while photon-treated patients lost naive T cells and TCR diversity and gained effector/memory populations. After the lymphocyte count nadir, oligoclonal expansion, especially of CD8+ Temra cells, was observed in photon-treated repertoires, and the drop in diversity was driven by this expansion.

To prepare the library, the immunoSEQ multiplex PCR assay was applied. Alongside multiparametric flow cytometry, deep sequencing of rearranged TCR beta loci was used to profile the T cell repertoires. TCRdb retrieved this table from immuneACCESS and kept in-frame rearrangements only. Not all clones are present; in checked studies, unresolved V genes account for under half, and no reason is known for the remainder. The sample yields tens of thousands of clones; more than 70% were counted once. The ten most abundant clones make up 10% to 13% of the sample. This chain is built from TRBV6-5 and TRBJ1-2, with 8 central nucleotides matching TRBD1. The specimen was peripheral blood, collected from a patient treated with proton-based radiotherapy. The receptor was derived from a woman aged 70-85 years with pancreatic cancer. Some clones in this sample may be carry-over from other donors' samples. CDR3 reads: CASSTTGDGYTF. The DNA reads as follows: TGTGCCAGCAGTACGACAGGGGACGGCTACACCTTC.